The 6 T cell receptor beta chains below all came from one sample that was sequenced in a study of cytotoxic CD8 clonotypes in ibrutinib-treated CLL. The data were produced by immunoSEQ multiplex PCR, yet TCRdb's version contains in-frame clones alone and is incomplete. Of fewer than 100,000 clones listed, more than 75% are singletons. The source was PBMCs, collected after 12 months of ibrutinib treatment. These receptor sequences come from a human donor with chronic lymphocytic leukemia.

The J gene is TRBJ2-3, the V gene TRBV7-9, with 7 bases lining up with TRBD2. Germline V gene sequence: CDR1 SEHNR, CDR2 FQNEAQ (reference sequence). This CDR3 has 16 amino acids. V shed 5 bases, J shed 0 bases, and the junction held 8 bases outside the gene matches. CDR3 amino acids: CASSTGLVFSTDTQYF. The CDR3 DNA follows: TGTGCCAGCAGCACCGGACTAGTCTTTAGCACAGATACGCAGTATTTT. The entire variable domain, with the rest obtained from reference TRBV7-9 and TRBJ2-3, is as follows: DTGVSQNPRHKITKRGQNVTFRCDPISEHNRLYWYRQTLGQGPEFLTYFQNEAQLEKSRLLSDRFSAERPKGSFSTLEIQRTEQGDSAMYLCASSTGLVFSTDTQYFGPGTRLTVL.

The chain is built from TRBV13 and TRBJ1-4; 10 bases align to TRBD1. The CDR3 has 15 amino acids. Unmatched junction bases numbered 1, after V lost 0 bases and J lost 6 bases. Germline lookup yields CDR1 PRHDT and CDR2 FYEKMQ (reference sequence). The CDR3 loop reads CASSLGGTGDEKLFF. The CDR3 DNA reads as TGTGCCAGCAGCTTAGGGGGGACAGGGGATGAAAAACTGTTTTTT.

The gene calls are TRBV6-1 and TRBJ1-5, with 8 positions matching TRBD1. The CDR3 sequence is 14 residues long. Germline V lookup: CDR1 MNHNS, CDR2 SASEGT. Germline trimming cut 10 bases from V and 2 bases from J; bases unmatched to any gene: 7. The CDR3 sequence: CATKTGEGNQPQHF. The CDR3 nucleotides read TGTGCCACCAAGACAGGGGAGGGCAATCAGCCCCAGCATTTT.

The rearrangement links TRBV6-5 to TRBJ2-7, with 7 positions matching TRBD1. CDR1 is MNHEY and CDR2 is SVGAGI in the germline V gene. The trim removed 4 bases at V and 4 bases at J, leaving 10 bases unmatched. CDR3 length: 15 residues. CDR3 region: CASSFGTVLGYEQYF. CDR3 sequence (DNA): TGTGCCAGCAGTTTCGGGACAGTTCTGGGTTACGAGCAGTACTTC.

This chain uses TRBV19 with TRBJ1-5; 10 nucleotides match TRBD1. V was clipped by 7 bases and J by 2 bases; unmatched bases: 11. The CDR3 is 17 amino acids. Germline assignment: CDR1 LNHDA and CDR2 SQIVND (reference sequence). The chain's CDR3 is CASTLTMGTGGNQPQHF. Written as DNA, the CDR3 is TGTGCCAGTACCCTAACCATGGGGACAGGGGGCAATCAGCCCCAGCATTTT.

Remarks on this clone: Different DNA sequences within this sample yield the same CDR3. This chain links TRBV11-3 with TRBJ2-1; D gene unclear. Deletions cut 1 base from V and 0 bases from J, with 7 bases between. CDR1 is SGHNT, CDR2 YENEEA, per germline. The CDR3 consists of 15 residues. The CDR3 region has the DNA TGTGCCAGCAGCTTAGGTGGAAGCTCCTACAATGAGCAGTTCTTC. Amino acid sequence: CASSLGGSSYNEQFF.